This T cell receptor beta chain was identified in a study of glioma-infiltrating T cells. Study-wide findings and caveats: Above-expected tissue-blood divergence occurred in all gliomas, most in low-grade ones.

A note on this clonotype: Antigen specificity is unknown.

The CDR3 totals 13 residues. After removal of 4 bases from V and 5 bases from J, the junction contained 4 bases not matched to a gene. CDR1 and CDR2 from the germline V gene are SGHTA and FQGNSA. Using RNA template, CDR3s of TCR alpha and beta were amplified with iRepertoire arm-PCR. TCRdb reprocessed the multiplex PCR reads with MiXCR, giving one entry per CDR3 protein. The sample records approximately 120,000 distinct CDR3 sequences, approximately 23% being singletons. The receptor was derived from a human donor with low-grade glioma or glioblastoma, undergoing nonglioma brain surgery, or in good health (not recorded which). The rearrangement uses TRBV7-2 and TRBJ1-2; TRBD1 matches at 7 bases. Sequences were obtained from glioma tissue, nonneoplastic brain tissue, or PBMCs (not recorded which). The CDR3 nucleotides are TGTGCCAGCAGCTCCGGGACAGAGTATGGCTACACCTTC. Encoded protein: CASSSGTEYGYTF.